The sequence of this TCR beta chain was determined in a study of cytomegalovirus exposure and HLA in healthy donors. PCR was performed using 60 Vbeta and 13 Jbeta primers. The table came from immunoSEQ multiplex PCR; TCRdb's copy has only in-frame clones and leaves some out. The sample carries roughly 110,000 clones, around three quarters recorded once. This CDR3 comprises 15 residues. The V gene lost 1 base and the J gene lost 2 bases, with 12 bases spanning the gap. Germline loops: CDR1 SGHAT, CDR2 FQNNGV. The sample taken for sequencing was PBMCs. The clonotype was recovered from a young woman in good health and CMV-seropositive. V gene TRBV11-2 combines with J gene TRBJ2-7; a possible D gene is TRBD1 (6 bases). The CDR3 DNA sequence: TGTGCCAGCAGCTTAGCTGGGGGCGCGGCCTACGAGCAGTACTTC. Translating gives CASSLAGGAAYEQYF.